Sequencing of this T cell receptor (beta chain) was carried out in a study of beta chain features in type 1 diabetes. About 120 mL of blood, on average, came from one heparinised draw per donor. Notes on this clone: Its antigen is not identified.

This CDR3 spans 15 amino acids. Germline CDR1 reads ENHRY; CDR2 reads SYGVKD. The germline V and J ends were trimmed by 1 base and 0 bases, with 9 bases remaining between them. Findings and caveats of the study: The question of HLA type influencing TCRB rearrangement was one that remained unresolved here.

The authors reverse transcribed all of the isolated RNA, so sequencing captured expressed TCRB transcripts. The protocol was immunoSEQ multiplex PCR, while the TCRdb copy is restricted to in-frame clones and leaves out a portion. This sample carries 350,000 or so clones, 20% of them seen once, and the ten largest clones take around 0.044%. This TCR derives from a woman younger than 35 in good health. Sequencing was carried out using naive CD4+ T cells from blood. The V gene is TRBV10-3, the J gene TRBJ1-1, with D tentatively TRBD1 (5 bases). CDR3 residues: CAISEYETVNTEAFF. CDR3 sequence (DNA): TGTGCCATCAGTGAGTATGAGACAGTGAACACTGAAGCTTTCTTT.